These 17 T cell receptor beta chains were all obtained from the same sample, sequenced in a study of shared clonotypes between healthy human individuals. Only in-frame clones appear in the TCRdb table, and some are missing; sequencing was by immunoSEQ multiplex PCR. Among more than 850,000 clones, about 84% were seen once, and the ten largest hold approximately 0.56%. Sequencing input: memory CD4+ T cells from PBMCs. The subset here: CD45RA-negative fraction. The source of these receptors is a man younger than 30 in good health. Some clones in this sample may be carry-over from other donors' samples.

As for this clone: Other DNA sequences of this sample code for an identical CDR3. The rearrangement uses TRBV30 and TRBJ1-5; D uncertain. The CDR3 runs 15 residues. V was shortened by 0 bases and J by 0 bases, with 9 bases between the two germline ends. CDR1 and CDR2 (germline): GTSNPN, SVGIG (reference sequence). DNA of the CDR3: TGTGCCTGGAGTGTAGGCGGTTATAGCAATCAGCCCCAGCATTTT. This codes for CAWSVGGYSNQPQHF.

The rearrangement links TRBV18 to TRBJ2-3; the D gene is possibly TRBD1 (5 bases). Per germline, CDR1 KGHSH and CDR2 LQKENI. V was trimmed by 6 bases and J by 2 bases, leaving 9 bases between them. The CDR3 length is 13 residues. CDR3 DNA sequence: TGTGCCAGCTCGCAGACAGTCACAGATACGCAGTATTTT. Its translation: CASSQTVTDTQYF.

The gene calls are TRBV11-2 and TRBJ1-1; 7 nucleotides line up with TRBD1. The junction had 14 bases not matched to a gene; V was cut back by 1 base and J by 6 bases. The CDR3 has 17 residues. CDR1 is SGHAT and CDR2 is FQNNGV in the germline V gene. CDR3 DNA sequence: TGTGCCAGCAGCTTAGTTGGGGGACAGTTCGAATTTTCTGAAGCTTTCTTT. Translating gives CASSLVGGQFEFSEAFF.

The chain carries TRBV10-3 and TRBJ2-3; no clear D. CDR1 is ENHRY and CDR2 is SYGVKD in the germline V gene. CDR3 size: 12 residues. V lost 6 bases and J 6 bases, leaving 10 bases between the germline ends. For the CDR3, the DNA is TGTGCCATCAGGGCCAGCTCGGATACGCAGTATTTT. This translates into CAIRASSDTQYF.

The rearrangement uses TRBV2 and TRBJ2-7; the D gene is possibly TRBD1 (6 bases). Germline V gene lookup returns CDR1 SNHLY and CDR2 FYNNEI. The CDR3 is 14 residues long. V was shortened by 8 bases and J by 0 bases, with 14 bases between the two germline ends. The CDR3 region has the DNA TGTGCCAGCCAGAAGACAGGAAGCTCCTACGAGCAGTACTTC. Amino acids: CASQKTGSSYEQYF.

This clone was recorded once. At the DNA level, this CDR3 is encoded by other sequences in the same sample as well. This chain connects TRBV5-1 to TRBJ1-1, with 8 bases fitting TRBD1. This CDR3 is built from 14 residues. The junction had 4 bases not matched to a gene; V was cut back by 2 bases and J by 4 bases. Germline CDR1 SGHRS, CDR2 YFSETQ. CDR3 protein: CASSFGQGGTEAFF. Here the CDR3 DNA reads TGCGCCAGCAGCTTCGGACAGGGCGGCACTGAAGCTTTCTTT. Drawing the rest from reference TRBV5-1 and TRBJ1-1, the complete variable domain is KAGVTQTPRYLIKTRGQQVTLSCSPISGHRSVSWYQQTPGQGLQFLFEYFSETQRNKGNFPGRFSGRQFSNSRSEMNVSTLELGDSALYLCASSFGQGGTEAFFGQGTRLTVV.

This clone is a singleton in its sample. The chain carries TRBV5-4 and TRBJ2-6; D perhaps matches TRBD1 (6 bases). The CDR3 is made up of 18 amino acids. V lost 3 bases, J lost 0 bases, and 16 bases lay in between. Germline lookup yields CDR1 SGHNT and CDR2 YYREEE (reference sequence). The chain's CDR3 is CASSSKTGVGSGANVLTF. CDR3 DNA sequence: TGTGCCAGCAGCTCTAAGACAGGAGTCGGCTCTGGGGCCAACGTCCTGACTTTC. The whole variable domain, remainder taken from reference TRBV5-4 and TRBJ2-6, is ETGVTQSPTHLIKTRGQQVTLRCSSQSGHNTVSWYQQALGQGPQFIFQYYREEENGRGNFPPRFSGLQFPNYSSELNVNALELDDSALYLCASSSKTGVGSGANVLTFGAGSRLTVL.

This clone was seen only a few times. V and J are TRBV5-4 and TRBJ2-7; 11 bases are a match to TRBD1. The J segment lost 1 base and the V segment lost 4 bases, leaving 7 bases of the junction unmatched. The CDR3 contains 16 residues. Germline CDR1 reads SGHNT; CDR2 reads YYREEE (reference sequence). The CDR3, as DNA: TGTGCCAGCAGCCCTCGGGGACAGGGGGATTCCTACGAGCAGTACTTC. It yields the protein CASSPRGQGDSYEQYF.

This clone was recorded only once. The V call is TRBV4-2, the J call TRBJ1-2, with D maybe TRBD1 (5 bases). Trimming removed 1 base at V and 0 bases at J, with 6 bases between. CDR3 length equals 14 residues. Germline values: CDR1 LGHNA, CDR2 YNFKEQ. The CDR3 spells CASSQGRANYGYTF. In DNA form, the CDR3 reads TGTGCCAGCAGCCAAGGCAGGGCTAACTATGGCTACACCTTC.

The chain recombines TRBV5-1 with TRBJ1-1, with D maybe TRBD1 (5 bases). V shed 6 bases and J shed 2 bases, with 11 bases lying between them. The CDR3 length is 13 residues. The V gene's germline CDR1 is SGHRS and CDR2 YFSETQ. Here the CDR3 reads CASKEGANTEAFF. The CDR3 coding sequence is TGCGCCAGCAAAGAAGGGGCAAACACTGAAGCTTTCTTT.

Only one count was recorded for this clone. The genes are TRBV7-3 and TRBJ2-2; D is undetermined. The CDR3 loop spans 12 amino acids. V gave up 8 bases and J gave up 6 bases, with 10 bases separating them. Per germline, CDR1 SGHTA and CDR2 FQGTGA. The CDR3, as DNA: TGTGCCAGCGGGATAGGATCCGGGGAGCTGTTTTTT. Translating gives CASGIGSGELFF.

This clone has a handful of counts. The genes are TRBV7-8 and TRBJ2-1; TRBD1 matches at 7 bases. V shed 5 bases, J shed 3 bases, and the junction held 7 bases outside the gene matches. The CDR3 covers 15 residues. Germline V gives CDR1 SGHVS, CDR2 FQNEAQ. In DNA form, the CDR3 reads TGTGCCAGCAGCGCCGACAGGGTACTCTACAATGAGCAGTTCTTC. Translating it yields CASSADRVLYNEQFF.

This clone was observed a handful of times. The CDR3 loop is CASSLGQGRDTEAFF. The CDR3 DNA reads as TGCGCCAGCAGCTTGGGGCAGGGTAGGGACACTGAAGCTTTCTTT. The chain combines TRBV5-1 with TRBJ1-1; D is perhaps TRBD1 (5 bases). Trimming left V 0 bases short and J 3 bases short, with 12 bases between. The V gene's germline CDR1 is SGHRS and CDR2 YFSETQ. The CDR3 runs 15 residues.

The chain uses TRBV11-3 and TRBJ2-5; D unresolved. CDR1 SGHNT and CDR2 YENEEA come from the germline V gene. The CDR3 loop spans 12 amino acids. V shed 5 bases and J shed 7 bases, with 11 bases lying between them. CDR3 DNA: TGTGCCAGCAGCATTCGTCTAGGGACCCAGTACTTC. Its translation is CASSIRLGTQYF.

The chain is built from TRBV5-8 and TRBJ2-7, with 10 bases identical to TRBD1. The J segment lost 5 bases and the V segment lost 1 base, leaving 9 bases of the junction unmatched. Germline V lookup: CDR1 SGHTS, CDR2 YDEGEE. The CDR3 sequence is 16 residues long. The CDR3 loop is CASSLRQGAIRHEQYF. DNA for the CDR3: TGTGCCAGCAGCTTGCGACAGGGGGCGATTCGCCACGAGCAGTACTTC.

The sample holds a few counts of this clone. This sequence joins TRBV7-3 and TRBJ2-1, with TRBD1 identical over 10 bases. This CDR3 has 14 residues. Per germline, CDR1 SGHTA and CDR2 FQGTGA. J was trimmed by 8 bases and V by 0 bases; bases with no gene match: 1. The CDR3 DNA reads as TGTGCCAGCAGCTTAACCGGGACAGGGGATGAGCAGTTCTTC. It yields the protein CASSLTGTGDEQFF.

The chain couples TRBV5-1 to TRBJ2-5; 7 nucleotides line up with TRBD1. The CDR3 extends over 14 amino acids. Unmatched junction bases numbered 5, after V lost 0 bases and J lost 6 bases. CDR1 SGHRS and CDR2 YFSETQ come from the germline V gene. The CDR3 nucleotides read TGCGCCAGCAGCTTGGAGACAGGGAGAAAGACCCAGTACTTC. Amino acid sequence: CASSLETGRKTQYF.